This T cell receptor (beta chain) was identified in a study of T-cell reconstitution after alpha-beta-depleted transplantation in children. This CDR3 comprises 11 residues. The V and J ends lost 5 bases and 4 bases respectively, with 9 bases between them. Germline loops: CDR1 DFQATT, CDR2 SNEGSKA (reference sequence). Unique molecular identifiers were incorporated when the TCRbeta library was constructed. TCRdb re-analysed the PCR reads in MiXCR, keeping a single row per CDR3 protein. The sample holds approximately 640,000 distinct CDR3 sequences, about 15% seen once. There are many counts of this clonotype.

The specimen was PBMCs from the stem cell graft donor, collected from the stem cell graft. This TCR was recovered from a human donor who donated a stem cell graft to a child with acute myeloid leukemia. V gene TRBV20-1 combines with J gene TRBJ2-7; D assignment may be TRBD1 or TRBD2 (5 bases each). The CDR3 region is CSAGGGYEQYV. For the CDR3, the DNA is TGCAGTGCTGGTGGGGGTTACGAGCAGTACGTC.